Shown below are 23 T cell receptor beta chains from a single sample sequenced in a study of CD8 T cells in Susac syndrome. Reverse transcription of roughly 0.5 to 1 ug RNA used random hexamers. One entry per CDR3 protein, called by TCRdb with MiXCR from the immunoSEQ multiplex PCR reads. In the table there are about 150,000 distinct CDR3 sequences, roughly 94% of which are singletons. The sequenced sample consisted of CD8+ T cells from PBMCs. The receptors were gathered from a human donor with multiple sclerosis.

The chain joins TRBV11-1 to TRBJ1-2; possibly TRBD1 for D (5 bases). Trimming cost V 5 bases and J 4 bases, with 11 bases left between them. Germline CDR1 SGHAT, CDR2 FQDESV (reference sequence). The CDR3 consists of 13 residues. The CDR3 DNA reads as TGTGCCAGCAGCACGACAGAAGCCTATGGCTACACCTTC. The encoded protein is CASSTTEAYGYTF.

Here the CDR3 reads CSVEGSEGLISYNEQFF. CDR3 in DNA: TGCAGCGTTGAAGGAAGTGAGGGCCTCATCTCCTACAATGAGCAGTTCTTC. The chain uses TRBV29-1 and TRBJ2-1, with a tentative D call TRBD2 (5 bases). Germline V gives CDR1 SQVTM, CDR2 ANQGSEA. Trimming pared 1 base from V and 0 bases from J, leaving 16 bases between. The CDR3 extends over 17 amino acids.

V gene TRBV7-9 combines with J gene TRBJ2-5, with TRBD2 matching 10 bases. Trimming at V came to 4 bases and at J to 4 bases, leaving 6 bases not matched to a gene. The germline gives CDR1 SEHNR, CDR2 FQNEAQ (reference sequence). The CDR3 runs 15 residues. CDR3 nucleotides: TGTGCCAGCAGCTCCTCACTAGCGGGGAGAGAGACCCAGTACTTC. It codes for CASSSSLAGRETQYF.

The chain is built from TRBV30 and TRBJ2-7; D not resolved. With 0 bases removed from V and 6 bases from J, the gap between germline ends came to 9 bases. Germline V gene sequence: CDR1 GTSNPN, CDR2 SVGIG (reference sequence). The CDR3 sequence is 12 residues long. The DNA of the CDR3 is TGTGCCTGGAGTGTCTCGACAAGCGAGCAGTACTTC. Protein sequence: CAWSVSTSEQYF.

The J gene is TRBJ2-7, the V gene TRBV29-1; 8 bases align to TRBD1. The CDR3 contains 15 residues. V lost 3 bases to trimming and J lost 3 bases; unmatched junction nucleotides: 10. From germline, CDR1 is SQVTM and CDR2 ANQGSEA. The CDR3 DNA sequence: TGCAGCGTTGAGGTCGACAGGGGATGGGTCTACGAGCAGTACTTC. It codes for CSVEVDRGWVYEQYF.

CDR3: CASSIPDRVNEQYF. The CDR3 region has the DNA TGTGCCAGTAGTATCCCGGACAGGGTGAACGAGCAGTACTTC. The genes are TRBV19 and TRBJ2-7; 8 nucleotides agree with TRBD1. Trimming took 3 bases from V and 5 from J; bases not matched to a gene: 6. The germline CDR1 and CDR2 sequences are LNHDA and SQIVND (reference sequence). This CDR3 comprises 14 residues.

On this clonotype: This is likely a read error, given that the CDR3 carries no conserved phenylalanine or tryptophan at its end. The chain employs TRBV24-1 and TRBJ2-7, with 9 bases fitting TRBD1. V dropped 7 bases and J dropped 4; count of bases not matched to a gene: 10. CDR3 length: 15 residues. CDR1 and CDR2 from the germline V gene are KGHDR and SFDVKD. Here the CDR3 reads CATRDRGDILYEQYL. CDR3 bases: TGTGCCACCAGAGACAGGGGGGACATTCTTTACGAGCAGTACCTC.

V gene TRBV2 combines with J gene TRBJ2-7; 8 nucleotides agree with TRBD1. The germline V gene encodes CDR1 SNHLY and CDR2 FYNNEI. There are 14 residues in the CDR3. The V and J ends lost 11 bases and 1 base, in that order; junction bases with no gene match: 10. CDR3 bases: TGTGCCTGCACCCTGGGACAGGCTTCCTACGAGCAGTACTTC. Its protein product is CACTLGQASYEQYF.

This sequence joins TRBV12-3 or TRBV12-4 and TRBJ2-4; 9 positions match TRBD1. V trimming: 5 bases; J trimming: 9 bases; junction bases outside the gene matches: 14. This CDR3 comprises 16 residues. The chain's CDR3 is CASSPTRTGEKGIQYF. DNA for the CDR3: TGTGCCAGCAGTCCGACAAGGACAGGGGAAAAGGGCATTCAGTACTTC.

The CDR3, as DNA: TGTGCCAGCAGCTTAAGTCCCAGTAATGAAAAACTGTTTTTT. It translates to CASSLSPSNEKLFF. This sequence joins TRBV7-9 and TRBJ1-4; D call uncertain. The CDR3 totals 14 residues. CDR1 and CDR2 (germline): SEHNR, FQNEAQ (reference sequence). Trimming removed 2 bases at V and 4 bases at J, with 8 bases between.

The gene calls are TRBV7-3 and TRBJ2-3; a possible D gene is TRBD1 (6 bases). The CDR3 length is 14 residues. Trimming cost V 6 bases and J 6 bases, with 16 bases left between them. Germline V gene lookup returns CDR1 SGHTA and CDR2 FQGTGA. The chain's CDR3 is CASSMIGGSDTQYF. The CDR3 bases are TGTGCCAGCAGTATGATAGGGGGTTCTGATACGCAGTATTTT. Full variable domain (missing parts from reference TRBV7-3 and TRBJ2-3): GAGVSQTPSNKVTEKGKYVELRCDPISGHTALYWYRQSLGQGPEFLIYFQGTGAADDSGLPNDRFFAVRPEGSVSTLKIQRTERGDSAVYLCASSMIGGSDTQYFGPGTRLTVL.

The CDR3: CASSPRGQAQETQYF. The CDR3 DNA is TGTGCCAGCAGCCCGCGTGGACAGGCCCAAGAGACCCAGTACTTC. The rearrangement links TRBV7-9 to TRBJ2-5, with TRBD1 identical over 7 bases. The germline CDR1 and CDR2 sequences are SEHNR and FQNEAQ (reference sequence). The CDR3 has 15 residues. Germline trimming cut 5 bases from V and 1 base from J; bases unmatched to any gene: 7.

The chain has TRBV12-3 or TRBV12-4 and TRBJ1-2; no firm D call. V was pared by 4 bases and J by 4 bases, with 10 bases between. This CDR3 spans 13 amino acids. The DNA for the CDR3 is TGTGCCAGCAGTTCTGGCAGCAGCTATGGCTACACCTTC. Translating gives CASSSGSSYGYTF.

The chain is built from TRBV27 and TRBJ2-1; 9 positions agree with TRBD1. V lost 4 bases, J lost 10 bases, and 11 bases stayed unmatched. This CDR3 comprises 15 residues. CDR1 is MNHEY and CDR2 is SMNVEV in the germline V gene (reference sequence). The CDR3 region is CASSSPGQGSVEQFF. CDR3 bases: TGTGCCAGCAGTTCACCGGGACAGGGTTCAGTGGAGCAGTTCTTC.

V gene TRBV20-1 combines with J gene TRBJ1-6, with D perhaps TRBD1 (5 bases). The CDR3 totals 15 residues. CDR1 is DFQATT and CDR2 is SNEGSKA in the germline V gene (reference sequence). V dropped 5 bases and J dropped 7 bases, with 18 bases sitting between them. CDR3 bases: TGCAGTGCTGAGATCTCGGGACTTCCGAATTCACCCCTCCACTTT. It codes for CSAEISGLPNSPLHF.

In this sample, this clonotype turned up once. The rearrangement links TRBV7-2 to TRBJ1-6; D uncertain. Germline CDR1 reads SGHTA; CDR2 reads FQGNSA. The CDR3 extends over 16 amino acids. Trimming shortened V by 2 bases and J by 0 bases, and 8 bases separated the two germline ends. The DNA for the CDR3 is TGTGCCAGCAGCTTAACCCAGAGCTCCTATAATTCACCCCTCCACTTT. This translates into CASSLTQSSYNSPLHF.

V usage is TRBV18 and J usage is TRBJ2-7; 10 bases fit TRBD1. The CDR3 is 17 residues long. The germline CDR1 and CDR2 sequences are KGHSH and LQKENI. Trimming took 2 bases from V and 2 from J; bases not matched to a gene: 9. The CDR3 region is CASSPFRTGTGAYEQYF. The CDR3 DNA reads as TGTGCCAGCTCACCATTCCGAACCGGGACAGGGGCCTACGAGCAGTACTTC.

V and J are TRBV20-1 and TRBJ2-1, with D perhaps matching TRBD1 (6 bases). This CDR3 contains 15 residues. Germline V gene lookup returns CDR1 DFQATT and CDR2 SNEGSKA (reference sequence). The V end was cut by 6 bases, the J end by 4 bases, with 19 bases between. CDR3 protein: CSAHRDQRRYNEQFF. CDR3 in DNA: TGCAGTGCCCACAGGGACCAACGCCGTTACAATGAGCAGTTCTTC.

This chain uses TRBV19 with TRBJ2-7; 7 positions agree with TRBD2. J lost 7 bases, V lost 5 bases, and 8 bases had no gene match. The CDR3 sequence is 13 residues long. Germline assignment: CDR1 LNHDA and CDR2 SQIVND (reference sequence). DNA of the CDR3: TGTGCCAGTAGTCCAGGCGGGGGAGGAGAGCAGTACTTC. It translates to CASSPGGGGEQYF.

The table lists this clonotype with a few counts. The chain joins TRBV28 to TRBJ2-7; D unresolved. Trimming left V 2 bases short and J 2 bases short, with 4 bases between. The CDR3 loop spans 12 amino acids. CDR1 and CDR2 from the germline V gene are MDHEN and SYDVKM. In DNA form, the CDR3 reads TGTGCCAGCAGTTTACTTGCCTACGAGCAGTACTTC. Its translation is CASSLLAYEQYF. The whole variable domain, remainder taken from reference TRBV28 and TRBJ2-7, is DVKVTQSSRYLVKRTGEKVFLECVQDMDHENMFWYRQDPGLGLRLIYFSYDVKMKEKGDIPEGYSVSREKKERFSLILESASTNQTSMYLCASSLLAYEQYFGPGTRLTVT.

This chain connects TRBV14 to TRBJ2-7, with D hard to call. Trimming stripped 2 bases from V and 6 bases from J, with 11 bases between. Germline-derived CDR1 and CDR2 are SGHDN and FVKESK. The CDR3 totals 13 residues. CDR3 sequence: CASSQLPLREQYF. CDR3 DNA: TGTGCCAGCAGCCAACTACCCCTTCGCGAGCAGTACTTC.

The V call is TRBV11-2, the J call TRBJ1-1; TRBD1 matches at 7 bases. Germline values: CDR1 SGHAT, CDR2 FQNNGV. The CDR3 spans 15 residues. Germline trimming cut 5 bases from V and 0 bases from J; bases unmatched to any gene: 6. CDR3 residues: CASSPTGTVNTEAFF. The CDR3, as DNA: TGTGCCAGCAGCCCTACCGGGACAGTGAACACTGAAGCTTTCTTT.

The CDR3 bases are TGTGCCAGCAGTCCCCCCCCCTACAGGGTTGTCTACGAGCAGTACTTC. Its protein is CASSPPPYRVVYEQYF. V is TRBV6-1 and J is TRBJ2-7, with D perhaps TRBD1 (6 bases). Per the germline V gene, CDR1 is MNHNS and CDR2 is SASEGT. V gave up 5 bases and J gave up 3 bases, with 20 bases separating them. This CDR3 has 16 residues.